What follows are 22 T cell receptor beta chains derived from one specimen sequenced in a study of control samples from healthy donors and cancer patients. Sequencing was performed with immunoSEQ multiplex PCR; in TCRdb, only in-frame clones are kept and a portion is missing. This sample has approximately 150,000 clones, with over 90% found just once. The sample consisted of blood. These TCRs come from a woman aged 25-40 years in good health.

CDR3 DNA: TGTGCCAGCAGTGATGTGCCCAGGCGCCTTTTAGAGCAGTACTTC. It is translated as CASSDVPRRLLEQYF. This chain connects TRBV6-1 to TRBJ2-7; D unresolved. Trimming took 3 bases from V and 7 from J, leaving 19 bases between them. The CDR3 contains 15 residues. Germline V CDR1 and CDR2: MNHNS, SASEGT.

The gene calls are TRBV7-2 and TRBJ2-7, with TRBD2 matching over 8 bases. The CDR3 totals 16 residues. The V and J ends lost 4 bases and 6 bases, in that order; junction bases with no gene match: 14. The germline CDR1 and CDR2 sequences are SGHTA and FQGNSA. CDR3 in amino acids: CASSSSAGTRAAEQYF. DNA for the CDR3: TGTGCCAGCAGCTCATCCGCCGGGACTAGAGCTGCCGAGCAGTACTTC. Drawing the rest from reference TRBV7-2 and TRBJ2-7, the complete variable domain is GAGVSQSPSNKVTEKGKDVELRCDPISGHTALYWYRQSLGQGLEFLIYFQGNSAPDKSGLPSDRFSAERTGGSVSTLTIQRTQQEDSAVYLCASSSSAGTRAAEQYFGPGTRLTVT.

This chain uses TRBV7-9 with TRBJ1-3; D may be TRBD1 (6 bases). Germline loops: CDR1 SEHNR, CDR2 FQNEAQ (reference sequence). The V end lost 1 base, the J end lost 7 bases, and 20 bases lay between the germline ends. The CDR3 loop spans 17 amino acids. As DNA, the CDR3 is TGTGCCAGCAGCTTAGTTCAGGGGTCATCGATGGGGAACACCATATATTTT. It is translated as CASSLVQGSSMGNTIYF.

The rearrangement uses TRBV3-1 (or the pseudogene TRBV3-2) and TRBJ1-3, with a possible D match to TRBD1 (6 bases). From germline, CDR1 is LGHDT and CDR2 YNNKEL (reference sequence). With 4 bases removed from V and 9 bases from J, the gap between germline ends came to 13 bases. CDR3 length equals 13 residues. The CDR3 is CASSPQGHLTIYF. The CDR3 nucleotides read TGTGCCAGCAGCCCTCAGGGACACCTCACCATATATTTT.

This clone was detected once. The chain has TRBV5-1 and TRBJ1-6, with 8 bases identical to TRBD1. V dropped 4 bases and J dropped 9; count of bases not matched to a gene: 3. CDR1 SGHRS and CDR2 YFSETQ come from the germline V gene. The CDR3 loop spans 13 amino acids. The CDR3 loop is CASSTGQGSPLHF. Written as DNA, the CDR3 is TGCGCCAGCAGCACCGGACAGGGTTCACCCCTCCACTTT. Filled out from reference TRBV5-1 and TRBJ1-6, the complete variable domain reads KAGVTQTPRYLIKTRGQQVTLSCSPISGHRSVSWYQQTPGQGLQFLFEYFSETQRNKGNFPGRFSGRQFSNSRSEMNVSTLELGDSALYLCASSTGQGSPLHFGNGTRLTVT.

The chain has TRBV10-3 and TRBJ1-1; D is ambiguous. Germline CDR1 is ENHRY and CDR2 is SYGVKD. V shed 3 bases and J shed 7 bases, with 9 bases lying between them. CDR3 length: 12 amino acids. CDR3 in DNA: TGTGCCATCAGTGAAGTGAGCAATGAAGCTTTCTTT. This codes for CAISEVSNEAFF.

V and J are TRBV4-1 and TRBJ1-6; no clear D. Germline V gene sequence: CDR1 MGHRA, CDR2 YSYEKL. Trimming left V 0 bases short and J 9 bases short, with 9 bases between. CDR3 size: 14 residues. For the CDR3, the DNA is TGCGCCAGCAGCCAAGATCCATGGGTTTCACCCCTCCACTTT. Translating gives CASSQDPWVSPLHF.

This rearrangement joins TRBV28 to TRBJ1-5; D not resolved. From germline, CDR1 is MDHEN and CDR2 SYDVKM. The CDR3 loop spans 15 amino acids. V lost 2 bases, J lost 11 bases, and 19 bases lay in between. DNA for the CDR3: TGTGCCAGCAGTTTAAGAGGACGGGGAAGACCGGCCCAGCATTTT. The encoded protein is CASSLRGRGRPAQHF.

This chain connects TRBV19 to TRBJ1-4; a weak D match, TRBD1 (5 bases). The CDR3 is made up of 16 amino acids. Germline V gives CDR1 LNHDA, CDR2 SQIVND (reference sequence). V was pared by 3 bases and J by 6 bases, with 17 bases between. The CDR3 sequence is CASSIRGSYFDEKLFF. The CDR3 nucleotides are TGTGCCAGTAGTATTCGGGGCTCATATTTTGATGAAAAACTGTTTTTT.

The V and J genes are TRBV11-1 and TRBJ1-2; 9 bases agree with TRBD1. CDR1 and CDR2 from the germline V gene are SGHAT and FQDESV (reference sequence). This CDR3 has 15 amino acids. Trimming at V came to 4 bases and at J to 5 bases, leaving 8 bases not matched to a gene. In DNA, the CDR3 is TGTGCCAGCAGCTACGGGACAGGGAATCGGTATGGCTACACCTTC. Translated, it gives CASSYGTGNRYGYTF. The full variable domain, with the rest looked up from reference TRBV11-1 and TRBJ1-2, is EAEVAQSPRYKITEKSQAVAFWCDPISGHATLYWYRQILGQGPELLVQFQDESVVDDSQLPKDRFSAERLKGVDSTLKIQPAELGDSAMYLCASSYGTGNRYGYTFGSGTRLTVV.

V and J are TRBV28 and TRBJ2-1; D remains ambiguous. The CDR3 contains 15 residues. V lost 3 bases and J 4 bases, leaving 13 bases between the germline ends. Germline V lookup: CDR1 MDHEN, CDR2 SYDVKM. The DNA for the CDR3 is TGTGCCAGCAGTTTTTTCCCGACCACGTACAATGAGCAGTTCTTC. Encoded protein: CASSFFPTTYNEQFF.

The V gene is TRBV5-4, the J gene TRBJ2-5, with 7 bases lining up with TRBD2. The V and J ends lost 4 bases and 7 bases, in that order; junction bases with no gene match: 10. This CDR3 has 14 residues. Germline V CDR1 and CDR2: SGHNT, YYREEE (reference sequence). The CDR3 loop reads CASSAEGGGGTQYF. The CDR3 coding sequence is TGTGCCAGCAGCGCCGAGGGCGGGGGAGGGACCCAGTACTTC.

The gene calls are TRBV30 and TRBJ1-2; TRBD1 is a possible D gene (5 bases). Germline loops: CDR1 GTSNPN, CDR2 SVGIG (reference sequence). V lost 3 bases to trimming and J lost 14 bases, with 16 bases between them. The CDR3 length is 11 residues. The CDR3 is CAWRRGPMLTF. In DNA, the CDR3 is TGTGCCTGGAGGAGGGGCCCCATGTTAACCTTC. The variable domain in full, with the rest retrieved from reference TRBV30 and TRBJ1-2, is SQTIHQWPATLVQPVGSPLSLECTVEGTSNPNLYWYRQAAGRGLQLLFYSVGIGQISSEVPQNLSASRPQDRQFILSSKKLLLSDSGFYLCAWRRGPMLTFGSGTRLTVV.

The chain carries TRBV11-2 and TRBJ2-1; D is unclear. CDR1 and CDR2 from the germline V gene are SGHAT and FQNNGV. V was clipped by 5 bases and J by 7 bases, with 12 bases between them. The CDR3 covers 13 residues. The CDR3 loop reads CASSPQAANEQFF. The CDR3, as DNA: TGTGCCAGCAGCCCCCAGGCTGCTAATGAGCAGTTCTTC. The whole variable domain, remainder taken from reference TRBV11-2 and TRBJ2-1, is EAGVAQSPRYKIIEKRQSVAFWCNPISGHATLYWYQQILGQGPKLLIQFQNNGVVDDSQLPKDRFSAERLKGVDSTLKIQPAKLEDSAVYLCASSPQAANEQFFGPGTRLTVL.

This chain uses TRBV18 with TRBJ1-5; a weak D match, TRBD1 (6 bases). From germline, CDR1 is KGHSH and CDR2 LQKENI. The CDR3 totals 14 residues. V was cut by 3 bases and J by 7 bases, with 13 bases left in between. CDR3 amino acids: CASSPTDSRQPQHF. CDR3 in DNA: TGTGCCAGCTCACCCACGGACAGTAGGCAGCCCCAGCATTTT.

This chain links TRBV2 with TRBJ2-5; maybe TRBD2 (6 bases). This CDR3 region has 14 residues. Germline-derived CDR1 and CDR2 are SNHLY and FYNNEI. V dropped 8 bases and J dropped 4 bases, with 17 bases sitting between them. This chain's CDR3 is CASFAGFPPETQYF. The CDR3 DNA reads TGTGCCAGCTTTGCGGGATTCCCTCCAGAGACCCAGTACTTC.

J is TRBJ1-1 and V is TRBV5-1; D is uncertain. CDR3 length: 13 amino acids. Trimming left V 0 bases short and J 6 bases short, with 9 bases between. Germline V gives CDR1 SGHRS, CDR2 YFSETQ. The CDR3 is CASSLERTSEAFF. The CDR3 coding sequence is TGCGCCAGCAGCTTGGAGCGGACCTCTGAAGCTTTCTTT.

The V gene is TRBV19, the J gene TRBJ2-1; 7 bases match TRBD1. Germline CDR1 reads LNHDA; CDR2 reads SQIVND (reference sequence). The CDR3 consists of 13 residues. V lost 2 bases, J lost 8 bases, and 3 bases stayed unmatched. The CDR3 spells CASSIYRGDEQFF. CDR3 nucleotide sequence: TGTGCCAGTAGTATATACAGGGGCGATGAGCAGTTCTTC.

V usage is TRBV24-1 and J usage is TRBJ2-1; either TRBD1 or TRBD2 may fit D (5 bases each). Trimming cost V 0 bases and J 0 bases, with 11 bases left between them. The CDR3 contains 17 residues. Germline loops: CDR1 KGHDR, CDR2 SFDVKD. The chain's CDR3 is CATSDLGPGSSYNEQFF. The CDR3 bases are TGTGCCACCAGTGATTTGGGGCCAGGGAGCTCCTACAATGAGCAGTTCTTC.

The chain employs TRBV5-4 and TRBJ2-3; possibly TRBD2 for D (5 bases). V was clipped by 4 bases and J by 2 bases, with 14 bases between them. This CDR3 comprises 15 residues. CDR1 and CDR2 from the germline V gene are SGHNT and YYREEE (reference sequence). Here the CDR3 DNA reads TGTGCCAGCAGCCCCGGACTTACCAACACAGATACGCAGTATTTT. Its protein is CASSPGLTNTDTQYF.

The V gene is TRBV3-1 (or the pseudogene TRBV3-2), the J gene TRBJ1-3; D not resolved. CDR1 and CDR2 (germline): LGHDT, YNNKEL (reference sequence). The CDR3 covers 13 residues. V dropped 4 bases and J dropped 6 bases, with 10 bases sitting between them. This chain's CDR3 is CASSRAAVNTIYF. The CDR3, as DNA: TGTGCCAGCAGCCGCGCAGCTGTAAACACCATATATTTT.

This chain links TRBV19 with TRBJ1-5; 8 bases match TRBD1. This CDR3 has 15 residues. In germline, CDR1 is LNHDA, CDR2 SQIVND (reference sequence). J lost 0 bases, V lost 5 bases, and 3 bases had no gene match. The CDR3: CASSPGQGSNQPQHF. The CDR3 nucleotides read TGTGCCAGTAGTCCCGGACAGGGTAGCAATCAGCCCCAGCATTTT.